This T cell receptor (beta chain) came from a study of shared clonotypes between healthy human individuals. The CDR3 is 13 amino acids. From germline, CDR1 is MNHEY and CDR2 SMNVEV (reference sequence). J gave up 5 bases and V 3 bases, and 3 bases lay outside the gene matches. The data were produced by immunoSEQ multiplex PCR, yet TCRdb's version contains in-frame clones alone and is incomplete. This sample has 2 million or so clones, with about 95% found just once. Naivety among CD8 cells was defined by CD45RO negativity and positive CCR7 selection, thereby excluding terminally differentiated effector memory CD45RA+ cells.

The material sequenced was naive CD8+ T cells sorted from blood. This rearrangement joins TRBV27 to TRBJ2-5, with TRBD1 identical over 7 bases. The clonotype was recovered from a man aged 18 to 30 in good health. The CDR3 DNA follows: TGTGCCAGCAGTTTGACAGGGTGGGAGACCCAGTACTTC. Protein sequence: CASSLTGWETQYF.